What follows is one T cell receptor (beta chain) and its context. Its antigen is undetermined. V lost 5 bases to trimming and J lost 0 bases, with 14 bases between them. Germline V gene data show CDR1 as DFQATT and CDR2 as SNEGSKA (reference sequence). The CDR3 runs to 15 residues. Sample barcodes and UMIs were carried by the TCR alpha and TCR beta cDNA libraries that 5'RACE generated with constant-segment primers. MiXCR, run by TCRdb on the 5' RACE reads, gives a single entry per CDR3 protein. The sample holds approximately 180,000 distinct CDR3 sequences, approximately 16% seen once. These data belong to a study of T-cell memory formation after mild COVID-19. Study at large: Among the donors, TCR clusters were largely specific to each donor.

Points from the study as a whole: Shrinking CD4+ clones were chiefly CM and EM; CD8+ ones were chiefly EMRA.

Sequencing input: PBMCs or a T cell subset sorted from them (not recorded which). The clonotype originates from an adult woman who had mild COVID-19 (a few samples of this study predate the infection). Cell type and time point are not known. This rearrangement joins TRBV20-1 to TRBJ1-5; no reliable D call. This chain's CDR3 is CSAPERLNSNQPQHF. The CDR3 nucleotides are TGCAGTGCTCCCGAAAGGCTTAATAGCAATCAGCCCCAGCATTTT.